The next 5 T cell receptor beta chains were all read from a single sample in a study of monozygotic twins with inflammatory bowel disease. TCRdb re-called the 5' RACE reads and gives one entry per CDR3 protein, without DNA. The listing records around 100,000 distinct CDR3 sequences. The sample was blood. These receptors all come from a human donor with ulcerative colitis or Crohn's disease, or a healthy co-twin of an affected twin (not recorded which).

This chain joins TRBV7-2 and TRBJ1-1. The CDR3 length is 13 residues. Germline loops: CDR1 SGHTA, CDR2 FQGNSA. CDR3 sequence reads: CASSFSGNTEAFF.

The chain joins TRBV6-5 to TRBJ2-7; the TRBD1 assignment by TCRdb is unverifiable without DNA. CDR1 and CDR2 from the germline V gene are MNHEY and SVGAGI. This CDR3 has 14 residues. CDR3 loop: CASSWQGSAYEQYF.

J is TRBJ1-6 and V is TRBV7-2. There are 17 residues in the CDR3. In germline, CDR1 is SGHTA, CDR2 FQGNSA. CDR3 protein: CASTRWSSSSYNSPLHF.

The rearrangement joins TRBV4-3 to TRBJ2-1; checking the TCRdb D call of TRBD1 is not possible without DNA. Germline loops: CDR1 LGHNA, CDR2 YSLEER. CDR3 length equals 14 residues. This chain's CDR3 is CASSQYRGYNEQFF.

The rearrangement uses TRBV12-3 or TRBV12-4 and TRBJ2-7; the TCRdb D gene call, TRBD1, has no DNA to confirm it. This CDR3 has 16 residues. Here the CDR3 reads CASSLSGPSPLYEQYF.